The sequence of this T cell receptor beta chain was determined in a study of blood T cell dynamics during melanoma immunotherapy. The table came from immunoSEQ multiplex PCR; TCRdb's copy has only in-frame clones and leaves some out. The sample records more than 8,500 clones, 80% to 90% being singletons. The CDR3 contains 15 residues. Germline CDR1 reads SGHNT; CDR2 reads YYREEE (reference sequence). The V segment lost 1 base and the J segment 7 bases; nucleotides outside the gene matches: 10. As to time point: pre-treatment baseline. This chain connects TRBV5-4 to TRBJ1-2; TRBD1 aligns across 7 bases. The sequence was obtained from a human donor with melanoma. Sequenced material: blood, taken from a patient treated with checkpoint blockade. CDR3: CASSLYEGGESGYTF. CDR3 nucleotide sequence: TGTGCCAGCAGCTTGTACGAAGGGGGCGAGAGTGGCTACACCTTC.